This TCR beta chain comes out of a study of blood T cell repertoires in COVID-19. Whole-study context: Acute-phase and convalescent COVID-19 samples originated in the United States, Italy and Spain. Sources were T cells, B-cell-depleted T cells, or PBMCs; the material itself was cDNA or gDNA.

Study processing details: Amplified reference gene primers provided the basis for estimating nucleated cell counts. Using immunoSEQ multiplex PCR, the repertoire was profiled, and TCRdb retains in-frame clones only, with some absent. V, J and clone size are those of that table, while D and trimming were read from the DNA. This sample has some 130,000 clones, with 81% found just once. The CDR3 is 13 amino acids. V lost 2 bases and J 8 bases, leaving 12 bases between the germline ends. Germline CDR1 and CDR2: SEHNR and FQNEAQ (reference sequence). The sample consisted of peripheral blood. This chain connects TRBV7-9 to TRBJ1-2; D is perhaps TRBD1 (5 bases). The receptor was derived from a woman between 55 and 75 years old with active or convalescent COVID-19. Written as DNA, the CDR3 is TGTGCCAGCAGCTTACCAGGGTTGGACGGCTACACCTTC. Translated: CASSLPGLDGYTF.